These T cell receptor beta chains were read from a single sample in a study of blood T cells in healthy people across ages. One entry per CDR3 protein, called by TCRdb with MiXCR from the 5' RACE reads. The sample consists of around 790,000 distinct CDR3 sequences, under 45% of them appearing once. Source material: blood. Receptors were obtained from a man aged 60 to 75 in good health. Both conserved end residues are part of each CDR3. D genes are given only for firm matches. The size entry is marked missing in some rows and otherwise reads once, few, many or a size class.

cdr3_length: 16
clone_size: many
j_call: TRBJ2-7
v_call: TRBV27
d_call: .
cdr3_nt: TGTGCCAGCAGATACGGGTCCAGGGCGCGTTCCTACGAGCAGTACTTC
cdr3_aa: CASRYGSRARSYEQYF

cdr3_length: 15
clone_size: few
j_call: TRBJ1-2
v_call: TRBV20-1
d_call: .
cdr3_nt: TGCAGTGCTAGTAACCCCTTGGGGGGAAGGATTACGAACACCTTC
cdr3_aa: CSASNPLGGRITNTF

cdr3_length: 15
clone_size: .
j_call: TRBJ2-7
v_call: TRBV19
d_call: TRBD1
cdr3_nt: TGTGCCAGTAGTATAGATGAGACAGGGGGCTACGAGCAGTACTTC
cdr3_aa: CASSIDETGGYEQYF

cdr3_length: 14
clone_size: few
j_call: TRBJ1-6
v_call: TRBV5-1
d_call: .
cdr3_nt: TGCGCCAGCAGCTCCAGCGAGACTCTTTCACCCCTCCACTTT
cdr3_aa: CASSSSETLSPLHF

cdr3_length: 13
clone_size: .
j_call: TRBJ2-7
v_call: TRBV20-1
d_call: .
cdr3_nt: TGCAGTGCCACCGGTCCTATTGCGTACGAGCAGTACTTC
cdr3_aa: CSATGPIAYEQYF

cdr3_length: 13
clone_size: few
j_call: TRBJ1-2
v_call: TRBV12-3/TRBV12-4
d_call: .
cdr3_nt: TGTGCCAGCAGTCCGCAAGCTAACTATGGCTACACCTTC
cdr3_aa: CASSPQANYGYTF

cdr3_length: 13
clone_size: few
j_call: TRBJ1-2
v_call: TRBV20-1
d_call: .
cdr3_nt: TGCAGTACCCGCGACAGACCTAACTATGGCTACACCTTC
cdr3_aa: CSTRDRPNYGYTF

cdr3_length: 16
clone_size: .
j_call: TRBJ2-1
v_call: TRBV28
d_call: .
cdr3_nt: TGTGCCAGCAGTTCCCAGAGGCAGGGGCGATACAATGAGCAGTTCTTC
cdr3_aa: CASSSQRQGRYNEQFF

cdr3_length: 16
clone_size: .
j_call: TRBJ2-5
v_call: TRBV28
d_call: .
cdr3_nt: TGTGCCAGCAGATCTATTGGGACCGACGGACGGGAGACCCAGTACTTC
cdr3_aa: CASRSIGTDGRETQYF

cdr3_length: 13
clone_size: .
j_call: TRBJ2-7
v_call: TRBV13
d_call: TRBD1
cdr3_nt: TGTGCCAGCACCCTGACAGGGGCCTACGAGCAGTACTTC
cdr3_aa: CASTLTGAYEQYF

cdr3_length: 12
clone_size: .
j_call: TRBJ2-5
v_call: TRBV30
d_call: .
cdr3_nt: TGTGCCTGGAGTGTGGGGCTGGAGACCCAGTACTTC
cdr3_aa: CAWSVGLETQYF

cdr3_length: 15
clone_size: few
j_call: TRBJ2-3
v_call: TRBV10-3
d_call: .
cdr3_nt: TGTGCCATCAGTGAATCTGTGGAGTACACAGATACGCAGTATTTT
cdr3_aa: CAISESVEYTDTQYF

cdr3_length: 15
clone_size: few
j_call: TRBJ2-1
v_call: TRBV29-1
d_call: .
cdr3_nt: TGCAGCGTTGTTGTCGGGCCCCATAGCATGAATGAGCAGTTCTTC
cdr3_aa: CSVVVGPHSMNEQFF

cdr3_length: 14
clone_size: .
j_call: TRBJ2-7
v_call: TRBV6-1
d_call: TRBD2
cdr3_nt: TGTGCCAGCAGGCCTAGCGGGGAGACCTACGAGCAGTACTTC
cdr3_aa: CASRPSGETYEQYF

cdr3_length: 14
clone_size: .
j_call: TRBJ2-3
v_call: TRBV7-9
d_call: .
cdr3_nt: TGTGCCAGCAGCTTAGACCGGGACGGAGATACGCAGTATTTT
cdr3_aa: CASSLDRDGDTQYF

cdr3_length: 16
clone_size: .
j_call: TRBJ2-5
v_call: TRBV7-9
d_call: .
cdr3_nt: TGTGCCAGCAGCGACCGACAAGAGATTAACCAAGAGACCCAGTACTTC
cdr3_aa: CASSDRQEINQETQYF

cdr3_length: 14
clone_size: few
j_call: TRBJ2-4
v_call: TRBV6-5
d_call: .
cdr3_nt: TGTGCCAGCAGTTTCGACTCAACTACGCACATTCAGTACTTC
cdr3_aa: CASSFDSTTHIQYF

cdr3_length: 18
clone_size: few
j_call: TRBJ1-2
v_call: TRBV4-3
d_call: TRBD1
cdr3_nt: TGCGCCAGCAGCCAAGTCCAGGACAGGGCCAAAGCTAACTATGGCTACACCTTC
cdr3_aa: CASSQVQDRAKANYGYTF

cdr3_length: 14
clone_size: once
j_call: TRBJ1-1
v_call: TRBV6-1
d_call: .
cdr3_nt: TGTGCCAGCAGTGATAGCAGATTGAACACTGAAGCTTTCTTT
cdr3_aa: CASSDSRLNTEAFF

cdr3_length: 15
clone_size: .
j_call: TRBJ2-7
v_call: TRBV10-3
d_call: TRBD2
cdr3_nt: TGTGCCATCGGTCGGACTAGCGGGAACTCCTACGAGCAGTACTTC
cdr3_aa: CAIGRTSGNSYEQYF

cdr3_length: 13
clone_size: few
j_call: TRBJ1-1
v_call: TRBV20-1
d_call: .
cdr3_nt: TGCAGTGCTGAGGGGCTGGCGGGCACTGAAGCTTTCTTT
cdr3_aa: CSAEGLAGTEAFF

cdr3_length: 13
clone_size: few
j_call: TRBJ2-5
v_call: TRBV2
d_call: .
cdr3_nt: TGTGCCAGCAGCCTCCGTAAGGGGGAGACCCAGTACTTC
cdr3_aa: CASSLRKGETQYF

cdr3_length: 12
clone_size: .
j_call: TRBJ1-5
v_call: TRBV12-3/TRBV12-4
d_call: .
cdr3_nt: TGTGTCAGCAGTTCGCGGGATCAGCCCCAGCATTTT
cdr3_aa: CVSSSRDQPQHF

cdr3_length: 12
clone_size: few
j_call: TRBJ2-1
v_call: TRBV2
d_call: .
cdr3_nt: TGTGCAATCCGGCGGTCCTACAATGAGCAGTTCTTC
cdr3_aa: CAIRRSYNEQFF

cdr3_length: 14
clone_size: .
j_call: TRBJ2-1
v_call: TRBV6-1
d_call: .
cdr3_nt: TGTGCCAGCGGGACTGTCAGCTCCTACAATGAGCAGTTCTTC
cdr3_aa: CASGTVSSYNEQFF